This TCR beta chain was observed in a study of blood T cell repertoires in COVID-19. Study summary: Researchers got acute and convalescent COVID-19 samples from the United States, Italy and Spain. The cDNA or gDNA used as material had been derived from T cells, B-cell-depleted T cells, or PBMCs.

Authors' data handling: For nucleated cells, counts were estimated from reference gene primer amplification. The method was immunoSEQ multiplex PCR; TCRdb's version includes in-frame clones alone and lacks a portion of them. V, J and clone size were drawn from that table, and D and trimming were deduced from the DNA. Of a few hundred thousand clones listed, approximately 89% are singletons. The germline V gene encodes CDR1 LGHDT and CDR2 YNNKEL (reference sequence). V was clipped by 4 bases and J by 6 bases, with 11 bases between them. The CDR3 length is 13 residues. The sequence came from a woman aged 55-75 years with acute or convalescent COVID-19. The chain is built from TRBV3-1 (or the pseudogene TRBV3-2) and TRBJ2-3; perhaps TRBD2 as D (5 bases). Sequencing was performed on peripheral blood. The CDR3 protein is CASSRPRTDTQYF. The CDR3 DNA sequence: TGTGCCAGCAGCCGTCCCAGGACTGATACGCAGTATTTT.